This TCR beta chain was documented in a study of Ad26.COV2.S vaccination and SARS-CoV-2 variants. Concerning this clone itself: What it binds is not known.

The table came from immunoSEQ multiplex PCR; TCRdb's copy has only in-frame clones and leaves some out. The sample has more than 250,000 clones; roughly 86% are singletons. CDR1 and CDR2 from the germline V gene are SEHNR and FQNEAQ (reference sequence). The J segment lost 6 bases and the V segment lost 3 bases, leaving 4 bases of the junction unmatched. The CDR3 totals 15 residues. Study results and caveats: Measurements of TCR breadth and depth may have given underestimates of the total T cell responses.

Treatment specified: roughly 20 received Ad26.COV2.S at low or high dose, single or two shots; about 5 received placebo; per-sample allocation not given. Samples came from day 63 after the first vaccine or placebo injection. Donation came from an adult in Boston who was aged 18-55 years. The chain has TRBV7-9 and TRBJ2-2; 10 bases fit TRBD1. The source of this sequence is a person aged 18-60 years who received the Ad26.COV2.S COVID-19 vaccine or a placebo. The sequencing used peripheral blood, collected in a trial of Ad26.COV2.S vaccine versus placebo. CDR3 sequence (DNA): TGTGCCAGCAGCTTGGGACAGGGGTTATCCGGGGAGCTGTTTTTT. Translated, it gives CASSLGQGLSGELFF.